The rows below give T cell receptor beta chains drawn from one sample of a study of blood T cell repertoires in COVID-19. Profiled with immunoSEQ multiplex PCR; TCRdb holds only in-frame clones, not every one. Here the sample spans hundreds of thousands of clones, more than 80% being singletons. The specimen sequenced was peripheral blood. These receptors all come from a woman between 18 and 30 years old with acute or convalescent COVID-19. The CDR3 runs from the conserved cysteine through the conserved F or W. The D gene is left open where the match is weak. Clone size is not always given. Where it is, it says once, few, many or a class for expanded clones.

V gene: TRBV4-1; D gene: -; CDR3 length: 14; clone size: -; J gene: TRBJ2-3; CDR3 DNA: TGCGCCAGCAGCCGCAGCGGGTTCCTAGATACGCAGTATTTT; CDR3 protein: CASSRSGFLDTQYF
V gene: TRBV21-1; D gene: -; CDR3 length: 15; clone size: -; J gene: TRBJ1-1; CDR3 DNA: TGTGCCAGCACCAAGACAGGGGAGGGTAACACTGAAGCTTTCTTT; CDR3 protein: CASTKTGEGNTEAFF
V gene: TRBV13; D gene: TRBD1; CDR3 length: 19; clone size: -; J gene: TRBJ2-2; CDR3 DNA: TGTGCCAGCAGCTTAACGGTTTATTTCAGACAGGGGGACACCGGGGAGCTGTTTTTT; CDR3 protein: CASSLTVYFRQGDTGELFF
V gene: TRBV6-4; D gene: TRBD2; CDR3 length: 16; clone size: -; J gene: TRBJ2-3; CDR3 DNA: TGTGCCAGCAGTGAGCTTAGCGGGGCAAGCACAGATACGCAGTATTTT; CDR3 protein: CASSELSGASTDTQYF
V gene: TRBV29-1; D gene: -; CDR3 length: 14; clone size: -; J gene: TRBJ1-1; CDR3 DNA: TGCAGCGTTGAACAGGGGCTGTCGGGCACTGAAGCTTTCTTT; CDR3 protein: CSVEQGLSGTEAFF
V gene: TRBV12-3/TRBV12-4; D gene: -; CDR3 length: 13; clone size: -; J gene: TRBJ2-7; CDR3 DNA: TGTGCCAGCAGCTGGGGGGTGTCCTACGAGCAGTACTTC; CDR3 protein: CASSWGVSYEQYF
V gene: TRBV7-2; D gene: -; CDR3 length: 16; clone size: once; J gene: TRBJ1-5; CDR3 DNA: TGTGCCAGCAGCTTAGGTCCAGGGGCCCCCGATCAGCCCCAGCATTTT; CDR3 protein: CASSLGPGAPDQPQHF
V gene: TRBV6-5; D gene: TRBD2; CDR3 length: 15; clone size: -; J gene: TRBJ2-3; CDR3 DNA: TGTGCCAGCAGCCCGGGGGGAGGGAGGTCGGATACGCAGTATTTT; CDR3 protein: CASSPGGGRSDTQYF
V gene: TRBV7-9; D gene: TRBD1; CDR3 length: 15; clone size: -; J gene: TRBJ1-6; CDR3 DNA: TGTGCCAGCAGCTTAGGGGACAGGCAAAATTCACCCCTCCACTTT; CDR3 protein: CASSLGDRQNSPLHF
V gene: TRBV10-2; D gene: -; CDR3 length: 15; clone size: -; J gene: TRBJ1-4; CDR3 DNA: TGCGCCAGCAGTGAGGGGAGGGGAACTAATGAAAAACTGTTTTTT; CDR3 protein: CASSEGRGTNEKLFF
V gene: TRBV19; D gene: TRBD2; CDR3 length: 14; clone size: -; J gene: TRBJ2-7; CDR3 DNA: TGTGCCAGTAGTATAGGAGCGGGGGTGGTCGAGCAGTACTTC; CDR3 protein: CASSIGAGVVEQYF
V gene: TRBV10-3; D gene: TRBD2; CDR3 length: 16; clone size: -; J gene: TRBJ2-1; CDR3 DNA: TGTGCCATCAGTGAGTCGACGCGGGGGGCCTACAATGAGCAGTTCTTC; CDR3 protein: CAISESTRGAYNEQFF
V gene: TRBV5-4; D gene: -; CDR3 length: 14; clone size: -; J gene: TRBJ1-2; CDR3 DNA: TGTGCCAGCAGCTTTCAGGGCAGTAACTATGGCTACACCTTC; CDR3 protein: CASSFQGSNYGYTF
V gene: TRBV24-1; D gene: -; CDR3 length: 14; clone size: -; J gene: TRBJ1-5; CDR3 DNA: TGTGCCACCAGTGATTCAGAGGGATATCAGCCCCAGCATTTT; CDR3 protein: CATSDSEGYQPQHF
V gene: TRBV9; D gene: TRBD2; CDR3 length: 16; clone size: -; J gene: TRBJ2-3; CDR3 DNA: TGTGCCAGCAGCGTAATAAGCGGGGGACAAACAGATACGCAGTATTTT; CDR3 protein: CASSVISGGQTDTQYF
V gene: TRBV12-5; D gene: TRBD1; CDR3 length: 16; clone size: -; J gene: TRBJ1-1; CDR3 DNA: TGTGCTAGTGGTTTGGACCTGGGACAGGGGGGGACTGAAGCTTTCTTT; CDR3 protein: CASGLDLGQGGTEAFF